This T cell receptor beta chain was captured in a study of a mutant IDH1 vaccine in newly diagnosed glioma. Method: immunoSEQ multiplex PCR; TCRdb's copy keeps in-frame clones and lacks some. This table holds fewer than 65,000 clones, approximately 82% found once. Time point of the sample: week 5, during vaccination. The study gave 300 ug of mutant IDH1 20-mer peptide per vaccine dose, with topical imiquimod. This clone turned up a few times. Its cognate antigen is unknown. Specimen: PBMCs, collected from a glioma patient whose treatment included an IDH1 peptide vaccine. This clonotype was obtained from a man aged 25 to 45 with glioma.

The CDR3 region is CACYEGTKNIQYF. CDR3 nucleotides: TGTGCCTGTTACGAGGGAACCAAAAACATTCAGTACTTC. The chain uses TRBV30 and TRBJ2-4; possible D gene TRBD2, 5 bases. Germline V CDR1 and CDR2: GTSNPN, SVGIG (reference sequence). The V and J ends lost 6 bases and 2 bases respectively, with 11 bases between them. The CDR3 extends over 13 amino acids. Using reference TRBV30 and TRBJ2-4 for the parts outside the CDR3, the full variable domain is SQTIHQWPATLVQPVGSPLSLECTVEGTSNPNLYWYRQAAGRGLQLLFYSVGIGQISSEVPQNLSASRPQDRQFILSSKKLLLSDSGFYLCACYEGTKNIQYFGAGTRLSVL.